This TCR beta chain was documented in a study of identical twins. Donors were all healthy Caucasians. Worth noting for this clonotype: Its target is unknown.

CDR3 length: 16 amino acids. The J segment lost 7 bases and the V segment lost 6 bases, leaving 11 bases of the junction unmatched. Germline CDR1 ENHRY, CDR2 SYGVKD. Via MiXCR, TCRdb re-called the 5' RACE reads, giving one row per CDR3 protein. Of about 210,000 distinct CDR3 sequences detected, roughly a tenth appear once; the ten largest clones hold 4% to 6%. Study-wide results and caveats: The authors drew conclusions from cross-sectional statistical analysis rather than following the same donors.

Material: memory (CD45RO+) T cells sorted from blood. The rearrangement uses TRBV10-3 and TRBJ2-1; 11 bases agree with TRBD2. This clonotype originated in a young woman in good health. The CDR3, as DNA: TGTGCCATCAGCTCAAATAGCGGGGGGGCCGTAAATGAGCAGTTCTTC. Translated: CAISSNSGGAVNEQFF.